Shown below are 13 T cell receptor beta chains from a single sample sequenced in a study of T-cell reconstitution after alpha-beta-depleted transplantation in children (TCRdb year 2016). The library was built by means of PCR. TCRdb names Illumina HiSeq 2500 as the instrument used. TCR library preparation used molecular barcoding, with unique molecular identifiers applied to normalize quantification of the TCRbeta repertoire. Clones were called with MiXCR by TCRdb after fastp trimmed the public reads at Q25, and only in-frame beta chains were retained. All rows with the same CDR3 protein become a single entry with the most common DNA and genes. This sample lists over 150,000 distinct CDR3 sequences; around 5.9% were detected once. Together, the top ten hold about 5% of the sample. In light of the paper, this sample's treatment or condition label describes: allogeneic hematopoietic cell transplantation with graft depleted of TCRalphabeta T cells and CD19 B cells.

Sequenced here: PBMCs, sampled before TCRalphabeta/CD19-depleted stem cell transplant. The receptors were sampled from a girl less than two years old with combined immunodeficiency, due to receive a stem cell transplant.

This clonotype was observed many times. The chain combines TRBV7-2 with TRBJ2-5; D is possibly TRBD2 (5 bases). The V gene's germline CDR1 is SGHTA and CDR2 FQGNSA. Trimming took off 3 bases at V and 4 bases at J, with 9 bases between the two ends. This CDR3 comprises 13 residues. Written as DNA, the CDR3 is TGTGCCAGCAGCTTGTCTAGCACAGAGACCCAGTACTTC. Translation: CASSLSSTETQYF. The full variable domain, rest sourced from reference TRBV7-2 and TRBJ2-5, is GAGVSQSPSNKVTEKGKDVELRCDPISGHTALYWYRQSLGQGLEFLIYFQGNSAPDKSGLPSDRFSAERTGGSVSTLTIQRTQQEDSAVYLCASSLSSTETQYFGPGTRLLVL.

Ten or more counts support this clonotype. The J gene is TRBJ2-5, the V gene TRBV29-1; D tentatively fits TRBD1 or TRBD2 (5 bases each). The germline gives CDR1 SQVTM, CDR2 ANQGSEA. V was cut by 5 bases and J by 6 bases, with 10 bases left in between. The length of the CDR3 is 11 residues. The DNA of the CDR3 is TGCAGCGTTCGGGACGGTCAGACCCAGTACTTC. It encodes CSVRDGQTQYF.

Here the CDR3 reads CSARDQGGLRPTGELFF. The CDR3 DNA sequence: TGCAGTGCTAGAGATCAGGGAGGGCTTCGTCCTACCGGGGAGCTGTTTTTT. The chain links TRBV20-1 to TRBJ2-2; TRBD2 matches 7 bases. V shed 0 bases, J shed 5 bases, and the junction held 12 bases outside the gene matches. The germline CDR1 and CDR2 sequences are DFQATT and SNEGSKA (reference sequence). The CDR3 is made up of 17 amino acids.

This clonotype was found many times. CDR3 sequence: CASSLGPNRNTGELFF. The CDR3 nucleotides read TGCGCCAGCAGCTTGGGTCCTAATCGGAACACCGGGGAGCTGTTTTTT. V gene TRBV5-1 combines with J gene TRBJ2-2; D is unclear. Germline V gene sequence: CDR1 SGHRS, CDR2 YFSETQ. The CDR3 consists of 16 residues. V was trimmed by 0 bases and J by 1 base, leaving 10 bases between them.

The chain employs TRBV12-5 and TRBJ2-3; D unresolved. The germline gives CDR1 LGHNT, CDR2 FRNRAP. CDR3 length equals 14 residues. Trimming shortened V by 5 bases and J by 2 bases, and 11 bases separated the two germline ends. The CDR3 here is CASGEGFYTDTQYF. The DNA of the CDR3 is TGTGCTAGTGGTGAAGGATTTTACACAGATACGCAGTATTTT. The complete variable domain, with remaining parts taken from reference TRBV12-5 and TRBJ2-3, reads DARVTQTPRHKVTEMGQEVTMRCQPILGHNTVFWYRQTMMQGLELLAYFRNRAPLDDSGMPKDRFSAEMPDATLATLKIQPSEPRDSAVYFCASGEGFYTDTQYFGPGTRLTVL.

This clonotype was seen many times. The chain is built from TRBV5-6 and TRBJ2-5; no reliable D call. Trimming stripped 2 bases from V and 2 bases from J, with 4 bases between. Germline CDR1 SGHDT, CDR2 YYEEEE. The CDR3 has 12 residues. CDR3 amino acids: CASSFQQETQYF. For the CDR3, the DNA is TGTGCCAGCAGCTTTCAGCAAGAGACCCAGTACTTC.

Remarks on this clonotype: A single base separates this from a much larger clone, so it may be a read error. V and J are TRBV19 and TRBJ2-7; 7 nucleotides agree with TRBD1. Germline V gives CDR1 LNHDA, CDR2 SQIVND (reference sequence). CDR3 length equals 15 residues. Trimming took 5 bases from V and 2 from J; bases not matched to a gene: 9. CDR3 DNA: TGTGCCAGTAGTCCAGAGGACAGGCTTGCCTACGAGCAGTACTTC. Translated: CASSPEDRLAYEQYF. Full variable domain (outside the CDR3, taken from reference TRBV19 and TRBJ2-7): DGGITQSPKYLFRKEGQNVTLSCEQNLNHDAMYWYRQDPGQGLRLIYYSQIVNDFQKGDIAEGYSVSREKKESFPLTVTSAQKNPTAFYLCASSPEDRLAYEQYFGPGTRLTVT.

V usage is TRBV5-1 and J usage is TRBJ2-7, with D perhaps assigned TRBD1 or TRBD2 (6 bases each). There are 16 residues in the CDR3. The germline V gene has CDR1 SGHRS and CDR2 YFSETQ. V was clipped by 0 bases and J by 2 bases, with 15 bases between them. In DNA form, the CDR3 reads TGCGCCAGCAGCTTGGGACGGGGGCCCAAAGCCTACGAGCAGTACTTC. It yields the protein CASSLGRGPKAYEQYF.

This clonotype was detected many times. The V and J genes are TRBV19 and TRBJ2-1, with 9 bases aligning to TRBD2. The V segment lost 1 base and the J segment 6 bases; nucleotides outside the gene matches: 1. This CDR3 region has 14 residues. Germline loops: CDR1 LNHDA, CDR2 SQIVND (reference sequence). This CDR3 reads CASSIVAGANEQFF. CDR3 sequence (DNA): TGTGCCAGTAGTATAGTAGCGGGGGCCAATGAGCAGTTCTTC. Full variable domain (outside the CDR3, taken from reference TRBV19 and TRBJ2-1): DGGITQSPKYLFRKEGQNVTLSCEQNLNHDAMYWYRQDPGQGLRLIYYSQIVNDFQKGDIAEGYSVSREKKESFPLTVTSAQKNPTAFYLCASSIVAGANEQFFGPGTRLTVL.

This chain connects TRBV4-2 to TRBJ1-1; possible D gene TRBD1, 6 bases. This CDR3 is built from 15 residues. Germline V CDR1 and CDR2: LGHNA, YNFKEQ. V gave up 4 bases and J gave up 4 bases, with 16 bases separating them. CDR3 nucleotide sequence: TGTGCCAGCAGCCTCGGGTCGGGGGGCGGCACTGAAGCTTTCTTT. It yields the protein CASSLGSGGGTEAFF.

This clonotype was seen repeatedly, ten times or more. The CDR3 DNA reads as TGCAGCGTTGAGGGAACAGGGGGCGCGGGATTCGGCTACACCTTC. Translating gives CSVEGTGGAGFGYTF. The gene calls are TRBV29-1 and TRBJ1-2, with 9 bases that match TRBD1. Germline loops: CDR1 SQVTM, CDR2 ANQGSEA. The junction had 13 bases not matched to a gene; V was cut back by 3 bases and J by 8 bases. The CDR3 contains 15 residues.

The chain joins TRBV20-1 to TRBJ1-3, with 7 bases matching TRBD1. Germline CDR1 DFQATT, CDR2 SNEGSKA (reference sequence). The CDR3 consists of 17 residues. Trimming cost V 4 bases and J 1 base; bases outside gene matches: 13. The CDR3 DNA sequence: TGCAGTGCTAATACCCCCACAGGGGAGGTTTCTGGAAACACCATATATTTT. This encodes CSANTPTGEVSGNTIYF.

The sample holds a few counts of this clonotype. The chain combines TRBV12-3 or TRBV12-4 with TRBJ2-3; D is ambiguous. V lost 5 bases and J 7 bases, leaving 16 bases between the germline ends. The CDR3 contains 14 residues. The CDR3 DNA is TGTGCCAGCAGTCCGATTGGCTGGAGCAATACGCAGTATTTT. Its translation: CASSPIGWSNTQYF.